The rows below give T cell receptor beta chains drawn from one sample of a study of shared clonotypes between healthy human individuals. Sequencing was performed with immunoSEQ multiplex PCR; in TCRdb, only in-frame clones are kept and a portion is missing. The data contain about 2.1 million clones, roughly 91% of them singletons. The sequenced material came from naive CD8+ T cells from PBMCs. All receptors come from a man aged 18 to 30 in good health. Some clones in this sample may be carry-over from other donors' samples. CDR3s include the opening cysteine and the closing phenylalanine or tryptophan. A D gene is named only where the DNA matches it firmly. Rows give clone size only sometimes, using once, few, many, or a class for an expanded clone.

clone_size | j_call | d_call | v_call | cdr3_nt | cdr3_aa
. | TRBJ1-1 | . | TRBV21-1 | TGTGCCAGCAGGGTTCCCGGGACCGAGAACACTGAAGCTTTCTTT | CASRVPGTENTEAFF
. | TRBJ2-7 | . | TRBV5-4 | TGTGCCAGCAGCTGGCGGGGCGAGCAGTACTTC | CASSWRGEQYF
. | TRBJ2-5 | . | TRBV2 | TGTGCCAGCAGTGCCAGGGCCGAGTACCAAGAGACCCAGTACTTC | CASSARAEYQETQYF
. | TRBJ2-5 | . | TRBV23-1 | TGCGCCAGCAGTCCCTCCGAAGGGGAGACCCAGTACTTC | CASSPSEGETQYF
. | TRBJ2-1 | TRBD1 | TRBV4-1 | TGCGCCAGCAGCCACCCCGGGACAGGAGCCTACAATGAGCAGTTCTTC | CASSHPGTGAYNEQFF
. | TRBJ2-7 | . | TRBV27 | TGTGCCAGCAGTTTATCGAACCCTCCCGACAACGAGCAGTACTTC | CASSLSNPPDNEQYF
. | TRBJ1-6 | . | TRBV11-2 | TGTGCCAGCAGCTTTTTCAGGGGCGGAGAGGGTTCACCCCTCCACTTT | CASSFFRGGEGSPLHF
. | TRBJ1-1 | . | TRBV10-3 | TGTGCCATCAGTGACCCCCGCCCCCGGGCGCACACTGAAGCTTTCTTT | CAISDPRPRAHTEAFF
few | TRBJ2-7 | . | TRBV19 | TGTGCCAGTAGTACTACCGCAGTCTACGAGCAGTACTTC | CASSTTAVYEQYF
. | TRBJ1-1 | . | TRBV5-5 | TGTGCCAGCAGCTACAGACTGCCCACTGAAGCTTTCTTT | CASSYRLPTEAFF
. | TRBJ2-3 | TRBD1 | TRBV5-1 | TGCGCCAGCACCCGGTGGGGACAGGGGGCGTACGGCACAGATACGCAGTATTTT | CASTRWGQGAYGTDTQYF
. | TRBJ2-7 | . | TRBV6-5 | TGTGCCAGCAGTCCCCGAGGTTTCGACGAGCAGTACTTC | CASSPRGFDEQYF
. | TRBJ2-5 | . | TRBV19 | TGTGCCAGTAGTGGGGGAGAGACCCAGTACTTC | CASSGGETQYF
. | TRBJ2-7 | . | TRBV27 | TGTGCCAGCAGTTTATCCTTCGGGGGGCGATACGAGCAGTACTTC | CASSLSFGGRYEQYF
. | TRBJ1-2 | TRBD1 | TRBV28 | TGTGCCAGCAGTTACCCCGGGACAGGGGGCAACTATGGCTACACCTTC | CASSYPGTGGNYGYTF
. | TRBJ1-2 | . | TRBV6-1 | TGTGCCAGCAGTGGAACGACTGCAATATTCCTTACTGGTAACTATGGCTACACCTTC | CASSGTTAIFLTGNYGYTF
. | TRBJ2-3 | TRBD1 | TRBV13 | TGTGCCAGCAGCCCTCTGGACAGGGAGGATACGCAGTATTTT | CASSPLDREDTQYF
. | TRBJ2-7 | . | TRBV7-8 | TGTGCCAGCAGCTACGCAGGAGGCGCAACCTACGAGCAGTACTTC | CASSYAGGATYEQYF
once | TRBJ1-1 | . | TRBV25-1 | TGTGCCAGCAGTGTAGTAGGCGAAATCACGGGCGCTTTCTTT | CASSVVGEITGAFF
. | TRBJ2-1 | . | TRBV7-3 | TGTGCCAGCAGCTCGACAACAGCTTACAATGAGCAGTTCTTC | CASSSTTAYNEQFF
. | TRBJ2-1 | . | TRBV28 | TGTGCCAGCAGTTCCCCCTTTGCGTTCCTTAACGATGAGCAGTTCTTC | CASSSPFAFLNDEQFF
. | TRBJ2-7 | . | TRBV4-1 | TGCGCCAGCAGCCAAGAACCGACCTACCGGTACGAGCAGTACTTC | CASSQEPTYRYEQYF
. | TRBJ2-1 | TRBD1 | TRBV9 | TGTGCCAGCAGCCTACCGGGACAGGGAGGCAATGAGCAGTTCTTC | CASSLPGQGGNEQFF
. | TRBJ1-4 | . | TRBV28 | TGTGCCAGCAGTCTCAACGAAGAGAATGAAAAACTGTTTTTT | CASSLNEENEKLFF
. | TRBJ1-5 | . | TRBV5-6 | TGTGCCAGCAGCTTGTGGTGGGGGGCTGGGAGCAATCAGCCCCAGCATTTT | CASSLWWGAGSNQPQHF
. | TRBJ2-3 | TRBD2 | TRBV13 | TGTGCCAGCAGCCTGGCGCGGGGGGTCCTTCGAAGCACAGATACGCAGTATTTT | CASSLARGVLRSTDTQYF
few | TRBJ1-1 | . | TRBV15 | TGTGCCACCAGCAGAGATAGGGCGGGAAACACTGAAGCTTTCTTT | CATSRDRAGNTEAFF